This entry is about one T cell receptor beta chain. The sample is drawn from a study of technical replicates of blood from a handful of donors. Using immunoSEQ multiplex PCR, the repertoire was profiled, and TCRdb retains in-frame clones only, with some absent. The sample holds around 84,000 clones; about 98% are singletons and the top ten take approximately 0.15%. The CDR3 contains 14 residues. The J segment lost 7 bases and the V segment lost 2 bases, leaving 9 bases of the junction unmatched. Germline assignment: CDR1 SGHDT and CDR2 YYEEEE. The clonotype originates from a human donor in good health. The V and J genes are TRBV5-6 and TRBJ2-7; 7 nucleotides line up with TRBD1. The source material was T cells isolated from PBMCs. CDR3 coding DNA: TGTGCCAGCAGCTTAGCCCTGACAGGGCGGGAGCAGTACTTC. Translating it yields CASSLALTGREQYF. Using reference TRBV5-6 and TRBJ2-7 for the parts outside the CDR3, the full variable domain is DAGVTQSPTHLIKTRGQQVTLRCSPKSGHDTVSWYQQALGQGPQFIFQYYEEEERQRGNFPDRFSGHQFPNYSSELNVNALLLGDSALYLCASSLALTGREQYFGPGTRLTVT.